The sequence of this TCR beta chain was determined in a study of blood T cell repertoires in COVID-19. At the level of the study: Italy, Spain and the United States were the sources of the convalescent and acute COVID-19 samples. T cells, B-cell-depleted T cells, or PBMCs provided the cDNA or gDNA that served as material.

Patients in Seattle were enrolled during active infection, then followed longitudinally. Study processing details: Estimated nucleated cell counts came from reference gene primer amplification. Clones were sequenced by immunoSEQ multiplex PCR, and TCRdb holds only the in-frame ones, with some missing. That table is the source of V, J and clone size, and D and trimming were worked out from the DNA. Here the sample spans more than 150,000 clones, about four fifths being singletons. The germline gives CDR1 GTSNPN, CDR2 SVGIG (reference sequence). V trimming: 0 bases; J trimming: 8 bases; junction bases outside the gene matches: 3. The CDR3 runs to 14 residues.

This chain connects TRBV30 to TRBJ2-1, with 11 positions matching TRBD2. The sequence came from a woman older than 75 with COVID-19, enrolled during active disease. Material: peripheral blood. In DNA form, the CDR3 reads TGTGCCTGGAGTGTTAGCGGGGGGGAGGATGAGCAGTTCTTC. Translating it yields CAWSVSGGEDEQFF.